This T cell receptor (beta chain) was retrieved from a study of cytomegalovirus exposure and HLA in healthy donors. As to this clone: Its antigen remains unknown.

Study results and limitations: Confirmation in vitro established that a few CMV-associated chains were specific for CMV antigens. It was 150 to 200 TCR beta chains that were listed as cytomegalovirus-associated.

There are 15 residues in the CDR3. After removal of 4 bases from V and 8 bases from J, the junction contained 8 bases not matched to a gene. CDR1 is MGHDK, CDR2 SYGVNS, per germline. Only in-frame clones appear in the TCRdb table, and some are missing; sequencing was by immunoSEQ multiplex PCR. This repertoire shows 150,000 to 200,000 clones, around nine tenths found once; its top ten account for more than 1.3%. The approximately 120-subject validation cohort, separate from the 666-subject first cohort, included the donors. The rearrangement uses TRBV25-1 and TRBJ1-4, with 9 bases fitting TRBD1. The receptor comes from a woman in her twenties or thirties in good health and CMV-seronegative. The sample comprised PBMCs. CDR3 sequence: CASSAGDRVVEKLFF. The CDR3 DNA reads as TGTGCCAGCAGTGCCGGGGACAGGGTCGTAGAAAAACTGTTTTTT.